What follows are 20 T cell receptor beta chains derived from one specimen sequenced in a study of a mutant IDH1 vaccine in newly diagnosed glioma. Their target antigens are unknown. Stated time point: week 35, safety follow-up. Vaccinated patients received 300 ug of mutant IDH1 20-mer peptide per dose, with topical imiquimod. This table comes from immunoSEQ multiplex PCR, and its TCRdb copy is limited to in-frame clones, with some not included. The sample includes about 29,000 clones, around three quarters of them seen just once. The material was PBMCs, obtained from a glioma patient whose treatment included an IDH1 peptide vaccine. The receptor set was obtained from a man in his fifties or sixties with glioma.

This chain joins TRBV19 and TRBJ1-1; D unclear. With 4 bases removed from V and 0 bases from J, the gap between germline ends came to 9 bases. From germline, CDR1 is LNHDA and CDR2 SQIVND (reference sequence). This CDR3 comprises 14 residues. CDR3 amino acids: CASSKGQMNTEAFF. The CDR3 DNA reads TGTGCCAGTAGTAAAGGGCAGATGAACACTGAAGCTTTCTTT.

The chain recombines TRBV5-6 with TRBJ1-1; D not certain. Germline CDR1 and CDR2: SGHDT and YYEEEE. CDR3 length: 14 residues. Trimming removed 0 bases from V and 2 bases from J, with 8 bases in between. The CDR3 here is CASSLGAGNTEAFF. CDR3 nucleotides: TGTGCCAGCAGCTTGGGAGCGGGAAACACTGAAGCTTTCTTT.

The chain recombines TRBV7-9 with TRBJ1-4, with 9 bases matching TRBD1. V was pared by 2 bases and J by 4 bases, with 2 bases of the junction left unmatched. This CDR3 comprises 15 residues. Germline CDR1 and CDR2: SEHNR and FQNEAQ (reference sequence). DNA for the CDR3: TGTGCCAGCAGCTTAAAGGGACAGGGTAATGAAAAACTGTTTTTT. It encodes CASSLKGQGNEKLFF.

V and J are TRBV2 and TRBJ1-1; the D gene is possibly TRBD1 (6 bases). The CDR3 runs to 12 residues. V gave up 5 bases and J gave up 4 bases, with 8 bases separating them. In germline, CDR1 is SNHLY, CDR2 FYNNEI. The CDR3 is CASSKQGTEAFF. CDR3 in DNA: TGTGCCAGCAGTAAACAGGGCACTGAAGCTTTCTTT.

This clone was seen more than once but under ten times. J is TRBJ1-1 and V is TRBV10-3; maybe TRBD1 (5 bases). The germline V and J ends were trimmed by 4 bases and 0 bases, with 15 bases remaining between them. This CDR3 is built from 16 residues. Germline loops: CDR1 ENHRY, CDR2 SYGVKD. CDR3 DNA: TGTGCCATCAGTGTCGCAGGGAGGTTAATGAACACTGAAGCTTTCTTT. Encoded protein: CAISVAGRLMNTEAFF.

The chain is built from TRBV5-1 and TRBJ1-2, with 7 bases that match TRBD1. Per the germline V gene, CDR1 is SGHRS and CDR2 is YFSETQ. CDR3 length: 12 residues. Losses at the gene ends were 1 base for V and 6 bases for J; bases not matched to a gene: 0. The chain's CDR3 is CASSLQGDGYTF. CDR3 in DNA: TGCGCCAGCAGCTTGCAGGGGGATGGCTACACCTTC. The variable domain in full, with the rest retrieved from reference TRBV5-1 and TRBJ1-2, is KAGVTQTPRYLIKTRGQQVTLSCSPISGHRSVSWYQQTPGQGLQFLFEYFSETQRNKGNFPGRFSGRQFSNSRSEMNVSTLELGDSALYLCASSLQGDGYTFGSGTRLTVV.

The chain recombines TRBV2 with TRBJ2-5; 7 positions agree with TRBD2. V lost 7 bases to trimming and J lost 4 bases; unmatched junction nucleotides: 6. The CDR3 covers 13 residues. Germline V gene sequence: CDR1 SNHLY, CDR2 FYNNEI. CDR3 protein: CASKAGGGETQYF. DNA of the CDR3: TGTGCCAGCAAAGCTGGCGGGGGAGAGACCCAGTACTTC. Filled out from reference TRBV2 and TRBJ2-5, the complete variable domain reads EPEVTQTPSHQVTQMGQEVILRCVPISNHLYFYWYRQILGQKVEFLVSFYNNEISEKSEIFDDQFSVERPDGSNFTLKIRSTKLEDSAMYFCASKAGGGETQYFGPGTRLLVL.

This rearrangement joins TRBV27 to TRBJ1-1, with 11 bases matching TRBD1. Germline CDR1 and CDR2: MNHEY and SMNVEV (reference sequence). V lost 3 bases to trimming and J lost 4 bases; unmatched junction nucleotides: 1. There are 14 residues in the CDR3. Written as DNA, the CDR3 is TGTGCCAGCAGTTTGGGGACAGGGGGCACTGAAGCTTTCTTT. This gives the protein CASSLGTGGTEAFF.

This clone was picked up a small number of times. The genes are TRBV30 and TRBJ1-4; possibly TRBD1 for D (6 bases). Trimming cost V 7 bases and J 8 bases, with 17 bases left between them. The CDR3 extends over 13 amino acids. Germline-derived CDR1 and CDR2 are GTSNPN and SVGIG (reference sequence). CDR3 sequence: CASWGGADEKLFF. The CDR3 nucleotides read TGTGCCTCCTGGGGGGGCGCGGACGAAAAACTGTTTTTT.

This chain uses TRBV9 with TRBJ2-7, with TRBD1 matching over 7 bases. The V gene end was trimmed by 3 bases and the J gene end by 3 bases; junction bases not matched to a gene: 3. This CDR3 spans 13 amino acids. Germline V gene lookup returns CDR1 SGDLS and CDR2 YYNGEE. CDR3 region: CASSDRDSYEQYF. The CDR3 coding sequence is TGTGCCAGCAGCGACCGGGACAGCTACGAGCAGTACTTC.

The chain combines TRBV6-1 with TRBJ1-5; 10 nucleotides align to TRBD1. CDR1 MNHNS and CDR2 SASEGT come from the germline V gene. The length of the CDR3 is 14 residues. The V and J ends lost 6 bases and 5 bases, in that order; junction bases with no gene match: 4. CDR3 loop: CASSGQGVDQPQHF. In DNA form, the CDR3 reads TGTGCCAGCAGCGGACAGGGGGTCGATCAGCCCCAGCATTTT.

The chain links TRBV5-4 to TRBJ2-3; D call uncertain. In germline, CDR1 is SGHNT, CDR2 YYREEE (reference sequence). CDR3 length: 14 amino acids. V was trimmed by 6 bases and J by 2 bases, leaving 13 bases between them. The CDR3 DNA reads TGTGCCAGCACCGAGTCCCAGAACACAGATACGCAGTATTTT. It translates to CASTESQNTDTQYF.

The V gene is TRBV5-5, the J gene TRBJ2-1; D possibly corresponds to TRBD2 (5 bases). The CDR3 extends over 13 amino acids. The germline gives CDR1 SGHKS, CDR2 YYEKEE (reference sequence). V lost 3 bases, J lost 9 bases, and 13 bases lay in between. CDR3 residues: CASSSGSLLEQFF. In DNA, the CDR3 is TGTGCCAGCAGCTCGGGGTCCTTGCTTGAGCAGTTCTTC.

The rearrangement uses TRBV7-6 and TRBJ2-1; D perhaps matches TRBD2 (5 bases). Germline-derived CDR1 and CDR2 are SGHVS and FNYEAQ. The CDR3 totals 17 residues. Trimming removed 2 bases at V and 5 bases at J, with 19 bases between. The CDR3 spells CASSLSRLLGEDNEQFF. DNA for the CDR3: TGTGCCAGCAGCTTAAGCCGACTGTTGGGAGAGGACAATGAGCAGTTCTTC.

The gene calls are TRBV6-6 and TRBJ2-1; 7 nucleotides align to TRBD1. V lost 4 bases and J lost 0; bases outside the gene matches: 6. The CDR3 is 16 amino acids. Germline V gene sequence: CDR1 MNHNY, CDR2 SVGAGI (reference sequence). CDR3 nucleotide sequence: TGTGCCAGCAGTTCATACAGGGGAGCCTCCTACAATGAGCAGTTCTTC. It specifies CASSSYRGASYNEQFF.

V is TRBV27 and J is TRBJ2-5; D call uncertain. The CDR3 consists of 15 residues. Trimming took 2 bases from V and 5 from J, leaving 15 bases between them. CDR1 and CDR2 (germline): MNHEY, SMNVEV (reference sequence). CDR3 residues: CASSLGSRSEETQYF. The CDR3 bases are TGTGCCAGCAGTTTAGGATCTCGCAGTGAGGAGACCCAGTACTTC.

This clone was detected once. The V call is TRBV28, the J call TRBJ2-7; 11 nucleotides match TRBD1. The trim removed 2 bases at V and 2 bases at J, leaving 2 bases unmatched. The germline V gene has CDR1 MDHEN and CDR2 SYDVKM. The CDR3 extends over 15 amino acids. CDR3 coding DNA: TGTGCCAGCAGTTTAAGGGGACAGGGGGCCTACGAGCAGTACTTC. This codes for CASSLRGQGAYEQYF.

This sequence joins TRBV7-9 and TRBJ1-1; D might be TRBD1 (5 bases). CDR3 size: 14 residues. Germline lookup yields CDR1 SEHNR and CDR2 FQNEAQ (reference sequence). V lost 8 bases to trimming and J lost 0 bases, with 13 bases between them. CDR3 coding DNA: TGTGCCAGCTCCAGGGACGGCATGAACACTGAAGCTTTCTTT. It translates to CASSRDGMNTEAFF.

This clone was observed a few times. The chain has TRBV5-4 and TRBJ1-1; 7 nucleotides match TRBD1. The germline gives CDR1 SGHNT, CDR2 YYREEE (reference sequence). J was trimmed by 1 base and V by 0 bases; bases with no gene match: 0. This CDR3 is 14 amino acids long. In DNA form, the CDR3 reads TGTGCCAGCAGCTTGGACAGGGGGAACACTGAAGCTTTCTTT. Translation gives CASSLDRGNTEAFF.

The V call is TRBV29-1, the J call TRBJ2-7, with D uncertain. With 0 bases removed from V and 3 bases from J, the gap between germline ends came to 9 bases. The CDR3 contains 13 residues. CDR1 and CDR2 from the germline V gene are SQVTM and ANQGSEA. CDR3 nucleotides: TGCAGCGTTGAAGATCTACAGAACTACGAGCAGTACTTC. Amino acids: CSVEDLQNYEQYF.